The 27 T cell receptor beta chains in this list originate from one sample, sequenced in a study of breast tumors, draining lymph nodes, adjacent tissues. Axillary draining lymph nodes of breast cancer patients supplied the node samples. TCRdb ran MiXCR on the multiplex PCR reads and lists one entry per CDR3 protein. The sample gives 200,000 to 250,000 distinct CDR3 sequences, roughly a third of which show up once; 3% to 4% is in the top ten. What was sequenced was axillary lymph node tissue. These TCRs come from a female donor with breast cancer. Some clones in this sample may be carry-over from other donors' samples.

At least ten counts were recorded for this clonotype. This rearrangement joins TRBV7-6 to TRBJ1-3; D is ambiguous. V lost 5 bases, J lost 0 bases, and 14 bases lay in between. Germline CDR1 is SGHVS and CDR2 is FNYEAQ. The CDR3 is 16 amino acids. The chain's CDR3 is CASSAVPGFSGNTIYF. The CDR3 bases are TGTGCCAGCAGCGCAGTCCCGGGCTTCTCTGGAAACACCATATATTTT.

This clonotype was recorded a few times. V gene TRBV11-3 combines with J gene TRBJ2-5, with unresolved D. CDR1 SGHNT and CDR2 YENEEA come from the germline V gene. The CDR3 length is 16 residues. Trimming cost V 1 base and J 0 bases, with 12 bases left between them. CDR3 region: CASSLVPGTYQETQYF. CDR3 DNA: TGTGCCAGCAGCTTAGTACCGGGTACTTACCAAGAGACCCAGTACTTC.

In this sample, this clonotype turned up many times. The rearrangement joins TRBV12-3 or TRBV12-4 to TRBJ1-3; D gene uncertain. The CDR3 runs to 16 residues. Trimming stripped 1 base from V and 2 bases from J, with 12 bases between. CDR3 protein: CASSLEHLGTGNTIYF. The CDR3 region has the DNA TGTGCCAGCAGTTTAGAGCATTTAGGGACTGGAAACACCATATATTTT.

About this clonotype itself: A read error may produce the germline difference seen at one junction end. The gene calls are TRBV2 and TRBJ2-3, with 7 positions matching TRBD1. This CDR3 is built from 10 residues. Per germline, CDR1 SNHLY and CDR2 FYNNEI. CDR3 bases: TGTGCCAGCAGACTCCCGGGACAGTGTTTT. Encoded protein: CASRLPGQCF.

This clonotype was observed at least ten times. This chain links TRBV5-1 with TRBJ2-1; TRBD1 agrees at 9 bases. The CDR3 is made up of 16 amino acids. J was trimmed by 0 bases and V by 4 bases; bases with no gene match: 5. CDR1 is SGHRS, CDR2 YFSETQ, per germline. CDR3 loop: CASSPSTGGSYNEQFF. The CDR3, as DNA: TGCGCCAGCAGCCCCTCGACAGGGGGCTCCTACAATGAGCAGTTCTTC.

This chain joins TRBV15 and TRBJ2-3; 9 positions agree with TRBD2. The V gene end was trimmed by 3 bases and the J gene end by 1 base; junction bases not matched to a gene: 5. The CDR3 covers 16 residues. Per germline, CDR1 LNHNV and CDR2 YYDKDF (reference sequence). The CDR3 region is CATSSPAGGRTDTQYF. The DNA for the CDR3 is TGTGCCACCAGCAGCCCGGCGGGGGGGCGCACAGATACGCAGTATTTT.

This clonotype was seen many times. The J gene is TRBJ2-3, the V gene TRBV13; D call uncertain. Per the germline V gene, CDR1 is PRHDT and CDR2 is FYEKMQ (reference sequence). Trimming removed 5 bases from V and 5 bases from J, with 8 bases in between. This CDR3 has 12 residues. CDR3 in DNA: TGTGCCAGCAGCCAGGCCCGAGATACGCAGTATTTT. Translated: CASSQARDTQYF.

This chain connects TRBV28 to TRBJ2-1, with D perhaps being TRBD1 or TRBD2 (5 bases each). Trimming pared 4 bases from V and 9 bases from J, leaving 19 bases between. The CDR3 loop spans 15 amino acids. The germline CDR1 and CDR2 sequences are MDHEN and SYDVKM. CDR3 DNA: TGTGCCAGCAGTTCCGCCGGGGCAGGAGGTCTTGAGCAGTTCTTC. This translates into CASSSAGAGGLEQFF. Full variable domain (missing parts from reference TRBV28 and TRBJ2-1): DVKVTQSSRYLVKRTGEKVFLECVQDMDHENMFWYRQDPGLGLRLIYFSYDVKMKEKGDIPEGYSVSREKKERFSLILESASTNQTSMYLCASSSAGAGGLEQFFGPGTRLTVL.

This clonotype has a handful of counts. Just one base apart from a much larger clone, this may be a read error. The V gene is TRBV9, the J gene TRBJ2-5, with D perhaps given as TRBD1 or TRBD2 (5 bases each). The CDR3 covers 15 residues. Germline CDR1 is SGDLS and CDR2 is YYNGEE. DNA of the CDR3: TGTGCCAGCAGCTCCAATGTGGGGACCCAAGAGACCCCGTACTTC. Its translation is CASSSNVGTQETPYF.

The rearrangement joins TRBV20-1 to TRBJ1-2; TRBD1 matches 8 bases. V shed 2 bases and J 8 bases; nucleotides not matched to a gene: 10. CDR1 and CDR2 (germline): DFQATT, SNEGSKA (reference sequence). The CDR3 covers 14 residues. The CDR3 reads CSARLQGAAYGYTF. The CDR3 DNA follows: TGCAGTGCTAGATTGCAGGGGGCCGCATACGGCTACACCTTC.

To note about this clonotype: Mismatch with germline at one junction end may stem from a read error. CDR3 loop: CASSLGGPLSGNTIYF. CDR3 coding DNA: TGTGCCAGCAGTTTGGGAGGGCCCCTCTCTGGAAACACCATATATTTT. The chain recombines TRBV5-6 with TRBJ1-3; D gene unclear. Germline CDR1 and CDR2: SGHDT and YYEEEE. This CDR3 contains 16 residues. Drawing the rest from reference TRBV5-6 and TRBJ1-3, the complete variable domain is DAGVTQSPTHLIKTRGQQVTLRCSPKSGHDTVSWYQQALGQGPQFIFQYYEEEERQRGNFPDRFSGHQFPNYSSELNVNALLLGDSALYLCASSLGGPLSGNTIYFGEGSWLTVV.

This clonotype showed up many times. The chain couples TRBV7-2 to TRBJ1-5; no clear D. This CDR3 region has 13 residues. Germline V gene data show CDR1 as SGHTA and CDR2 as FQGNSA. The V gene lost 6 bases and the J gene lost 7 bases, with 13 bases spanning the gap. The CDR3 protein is CASSKRGGQPQHF. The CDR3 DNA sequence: TGTGCCAGCAGTAAACGGGGAGGACAGCCCCAGCATTTT.

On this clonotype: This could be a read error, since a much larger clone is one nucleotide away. The chain's CDR3 is CASSLVAGGNYGYTF. CDR3 in DNA: TGTGCCAGCAGCTTAGTGGCAGGGGGAAACTATGGCTACACCTTC. This sequence joins TRBV11-2 and TRBJ1-2; 7 bases are a match to TRBD1. V gave up 1 base and J gave up 2 bases; unmatched junction bases: 4. Germline V gives CDR1 SGHAT, CDR2 FQNNGV. The CDR3 is 15 residues long.

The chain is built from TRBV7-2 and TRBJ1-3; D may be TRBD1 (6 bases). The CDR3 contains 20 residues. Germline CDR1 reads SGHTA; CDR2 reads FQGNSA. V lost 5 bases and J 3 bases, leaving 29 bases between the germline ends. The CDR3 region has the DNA TGTGCCAGCAGCGGAGCAGGGGAAAATTCACCCCTCCACCTTGGAAACACCATATATTTT. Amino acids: CASSGAGENSPLHLGNTIYF.

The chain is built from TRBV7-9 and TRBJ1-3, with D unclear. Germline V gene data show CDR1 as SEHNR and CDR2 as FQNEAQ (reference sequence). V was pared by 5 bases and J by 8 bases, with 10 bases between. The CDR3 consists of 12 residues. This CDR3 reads CASSLIADTIYF. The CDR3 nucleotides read TGTGCCAGCAGCCTCATAGCGGACACCATATATTTT.

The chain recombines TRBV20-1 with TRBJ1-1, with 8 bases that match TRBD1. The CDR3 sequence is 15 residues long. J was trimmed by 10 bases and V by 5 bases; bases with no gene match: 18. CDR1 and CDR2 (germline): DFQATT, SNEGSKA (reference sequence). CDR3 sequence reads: CSAGSRTGPTEGAFF. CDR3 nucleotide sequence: TGCAGTGCTGGTAGTAGGACAGGGCCCACGGAGGGAGCTTTCTTT.

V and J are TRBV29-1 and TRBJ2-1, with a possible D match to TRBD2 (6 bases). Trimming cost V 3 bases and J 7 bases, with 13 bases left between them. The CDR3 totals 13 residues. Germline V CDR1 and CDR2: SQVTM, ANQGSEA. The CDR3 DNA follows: TGCAGCGTTGACACGGGAGCAAGAAATGAGCAGTTCTTC. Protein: CSVDTGARNEQFF.

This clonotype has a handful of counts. The CDR3 loop is CASSHERLQGYTF. CDR3 coding DNA: TGTGCCAGCAGTCACGAACGGCTCCAGGGCTACACCTTC. J is TRBJ1-2 and V is TRBV6-5, with D unresolved. The CDR3 is 13 amino acids. Germline V gene data show CDR1 as MNHEY and CDR2 as SVGAGI. V lost 5 bases and J 8 bases, leaving 15 bases between the germline ends.

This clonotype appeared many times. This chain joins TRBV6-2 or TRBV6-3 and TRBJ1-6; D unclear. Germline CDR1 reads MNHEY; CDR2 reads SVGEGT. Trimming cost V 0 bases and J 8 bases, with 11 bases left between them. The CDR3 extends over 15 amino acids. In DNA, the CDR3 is TGTGCCAGCAGTTACTCCCGCCTGATCGATTCACCCCTCCACTTT. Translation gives CASSYSRLIDSPLHF.

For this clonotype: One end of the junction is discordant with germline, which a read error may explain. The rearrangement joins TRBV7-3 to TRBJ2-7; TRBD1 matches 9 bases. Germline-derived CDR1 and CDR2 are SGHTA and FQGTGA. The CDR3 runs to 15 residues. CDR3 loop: CASSPRGTGNNEQYF. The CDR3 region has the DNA TGTGCTAGCAGCCCCAGAGGGACAGGGAACAACGAGCAGTACTTC.

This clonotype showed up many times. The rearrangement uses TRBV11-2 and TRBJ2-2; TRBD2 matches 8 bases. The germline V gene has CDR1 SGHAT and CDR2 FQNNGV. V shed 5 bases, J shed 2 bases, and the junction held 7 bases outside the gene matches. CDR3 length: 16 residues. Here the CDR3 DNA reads TGTGCCAGCAGCCCCCCCGGGAGGGAAAACACCGGGGAGCTGTTTTTT. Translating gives CASSPPGRENTGELFF. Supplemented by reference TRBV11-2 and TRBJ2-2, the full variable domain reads EAGVAQSPRYKIIEKRQSVAFWCNPISGHATLYWYQQILGQGPKLLIQFQNNGVVDDSQLPKDRFSAERLKGVDSTLKIQPAKLEDSAVYLCASSPPGRENTGELFFGEGSRLTVL.

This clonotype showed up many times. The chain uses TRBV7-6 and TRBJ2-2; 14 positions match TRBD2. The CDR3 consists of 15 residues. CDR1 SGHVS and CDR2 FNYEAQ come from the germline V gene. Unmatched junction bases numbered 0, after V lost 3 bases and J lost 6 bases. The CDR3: CASSLTSGGAGELFF. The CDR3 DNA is TGTGCCAGCAGCTTGACTAGCGGGGGGGCCGGGGAGCTGTTTTTT. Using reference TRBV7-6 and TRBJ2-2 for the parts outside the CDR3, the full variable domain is GAGVSQSPRYKVTKRGQDVALRCDPISGHVSLYWYRQALGQGPEFLTYFNYEAQQDKSGLPNDRFSAERPEGSISTLTIQRTEQRDSAMYRCASSLTSGGAGELFFGEGSRLTVL.

CDR3 protein: CASSSDSYTGETQYF. The CDR3 bases are TGTGCCAGCAGCTCCGACTCCTATACCGGAGAGACCCAGTACTTC. The chain carries TRBV11-2 and TRBJ2-5; D is ambiguous. There are 15 residues in the CDR3. Between the trimmed V and J ends, which lost 4 bases and 4 bases, there was a span of 16 bases. CDR1 is SGHAT, CDR2 FQNNGV, per germline.

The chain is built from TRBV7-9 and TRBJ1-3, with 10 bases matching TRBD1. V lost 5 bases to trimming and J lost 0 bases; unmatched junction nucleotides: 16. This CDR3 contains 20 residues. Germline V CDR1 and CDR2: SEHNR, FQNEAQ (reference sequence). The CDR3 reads CASSNQEDRGLFTSGNTIYF. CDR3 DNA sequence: TGTGCCAGCAGCAATCAGGAGGACAGGGGGTTGTTTACCTCTGGAAACACCATATATTTT.

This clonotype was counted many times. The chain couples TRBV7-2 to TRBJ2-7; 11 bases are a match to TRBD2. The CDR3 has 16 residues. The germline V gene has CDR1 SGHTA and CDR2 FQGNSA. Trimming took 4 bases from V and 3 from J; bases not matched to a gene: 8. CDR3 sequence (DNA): TGTGCCAGCAGCTCCATAGCGGGGGGGGTGAACTACGAGCAGTACTTC. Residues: CASSSIAGGVNYEQYF.

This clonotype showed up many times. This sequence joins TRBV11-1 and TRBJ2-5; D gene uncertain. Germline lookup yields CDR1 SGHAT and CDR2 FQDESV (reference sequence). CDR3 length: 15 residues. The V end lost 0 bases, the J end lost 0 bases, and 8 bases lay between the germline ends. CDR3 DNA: TGTGCCAGCAGCTTAGCGCTAAGGGACCAAGAGACCCAGTACTTC. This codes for CASSLALRDQETQYF.

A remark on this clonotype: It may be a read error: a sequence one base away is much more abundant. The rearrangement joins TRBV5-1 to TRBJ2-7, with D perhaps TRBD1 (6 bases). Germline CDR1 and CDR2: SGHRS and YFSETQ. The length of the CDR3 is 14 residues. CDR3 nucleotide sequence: TGTGCCAGCAGCTTAACAGGGACGCCCTACGAGCAGTACTTC. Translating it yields CASSLTGTPYEQYF.